This is a list of T cell receptor beta chains from one sample in a study of shared clonotypes between healthy human individuals. The table came from immunoSEQ multiplex PCR; TCRdb's copy has only in-frame clones and leaves some out. This table holds around 2.1 million clones, under 97% found once. The sample comprised naive CD4+ T cells sorted from blood. The receptors were gathered from a man between 18 and 29 years old in good health. The CDR3 runs from the conserved cysteine through the conserved F or W. The D gene is left open where the match is weak. The listing skips clone size in some rows; elsewhere it reads once, few, many or a size class.

d_call: TRBD2; j_call: TRBJ2-2; clone_size: .; v_call: TRBV19; cdr3_nt: TGTGCCAGTCAATATAAGCGGGGACCGAACACCGGGGAGCTGTTTTTT; cdr3_aa: CASQYKRGPNTGELFF
d_call: .; j_call: TRBJ2-1; clone_size: .; v_call: TRBV5-8; cdr3_nt: TGTGCCAGCAGCCCCTGGGACTACAATGAGCAGTTCTTC; cdr3_aa: CASSPWDYNEQFF
d_call: TRBD2; j_call: TRBJ2-5; clone_size: once; v_call: TRBV4-1; cdr3_nt: TGCGCCAGCAGCCAATACGGGGGGTTTATCCAAGAGACCCAGTACTTC; cdr3_aa: CASSQYGGFIQETQYF
d_call: TRBD1; j_call: TRBJ1-4; clone_size: .; v_call: TRBV9; cdr3_nt: TGTGCCAGCAGCGCAGACAGGGGGAAGGAAAAACTGTTTTTT; cdr3_aa: CASSADRGKEKLFF
d_call: .; j_call: TRBJ1-1; clone_size: .; v_call: TRBV6-5; cdr3_nt: TGTGCCAGCAGCCGTCTTGATGGGGGGAACACTGAAGCTTTCTTT; cdr3_aa: CASSRLDGGNTEAFF
d_call: .; j_call: TRBJ1-1; clone_size: .; v_call: TRBV7-8; cdr3_nt: TGTGCCAGCAGCCCTGCGGGGTGGTGGCCTGAAGCTTTCTTT; cdr3_aa: CASSPAGWWPEAFF
d_call: .; j_call: TRBJ1-6; clone_size: .; v_call: TRBV5-1; cdr3_nt: TGCGCCAGCAGCCCGTTGGCCGACTCACCCCTCCACTTT; cdr3_aa: CASSPLADSPLHF
d_call: TRBD1; j_call: TRBJ1-2; clone_size: .; v_call: TRBV11-2; cdr3_nt: TGTGCCAGCAGCAAGGACAGGAACTATGGCTACACCTTC; cdr3_aa: CASSKDRNYGYTF
d_call: .; j_call: TRBJ2-4; clone_size: .; v_call: TRBV28; cdr3_nt: TGTGCCAGCAGTTCGGGGATTGGAAACATTCAGTACTTC; cdr3_aa: CASSSGIGNIQYF
d_call: TRBD2; j_call: TRBJ2-5; clone_size: .; v_call: TRBV18; cdr3_nt: TGTGCCAGCTCACCACTATACTGGGGAGGGGAGACCCAGTACTTC; cdr3_aa: CASSPLYWGGETQYF
d_call: .; j_call: TRBJ1-2; clone_size: .; v_call: TRBV6-1; cdr3_nt: TGTGCCAGCAGTGAAGGATCGGGTCGAGGACAAGGGAATGGCTACACCTTC; cdr3_aa: CASSEGSGRGQGNGYTF
d_call: TRBD1; j_call: TRBJ1-2; clone_size: once; v_call: TRBV19; cdr3_nt: TGTGCCACCGTATCCGGGACAGGGGCCGACTGGGGCTACACCTTC; cdr3_aa: CATVSGTGADWGYTF
d_call: .; j_call: TRBJ2-3; clone_size: .; v_call: TRBV10-3; cdr3_nt: TGTGCCATCAGTGGACCGGGGACTTCCACAGATACGCAGTATTTT; cdr3_aa: CAISGPGTSTDTQYF
d_call: .; j_call: TRBJ1-1; clone_size: .; v_call: TRBV18; cdr3_nt: TGTGCCAGCTCACCACCTAGTGGGGCGGCTGAAGCTTTCTTT; cdr3_aa: CASSPPSGAAEAFF
d_call: TRBD1; j_call: TRBJ2-7; clone_size: .; v_call: TRBV9; cdr3_nt: TGTGCCAGCAGCGTAGACAGGGGGACCCCTCGCTACGAGCAGTACTTC; cdr3_aa: CASSVDRGTPRYEQYF
d_call: .; j_call: TRBJ2-2; clone_size: once; v_call: TRBV18; cdr3_nt: TGTGCCAGCTCAAGTGGGGAGCTGTTTTTT; cdr3_aa: CASSSGELFF
d_call: TRBD2; j_call: TRBJ2-2; clone_size: .; v_call: TRBV6-1; cdr3_nt: TGTGCCAGCAGGAAAGGCGGGGGAAACGGGGAGCTGTTTTTT; cdr3_aa: CASRKGGGNGELFF
d_call: .; j_call: TRBJ2-5; clone_size: .; v_call: TRBV2; cdr3_nt: TGTGCCAGCAATTACAGGGAACAAGAGACCCAGTACTTC; cdr3_aa: CASNYREQETQYF
d_call: TRBD2; j_call: TRBJ2-3; clone_size: .; v_call: TRBV5-1; cdr3_nt: TGCGCCAGCAGCTTATTTGCGGGAGAAGATACGCAGTATTTT; cdr3_aa: CASSLFAGEDTQYF
d_call: TRBD2; j_call: TRBJ2-5; clone_size: .; v_call: TRBV7-9; cdr3_nt: TGTGCCAGCACCCCGCGGGGGGGTGAGACCCAGTACTTC; cdr3_aa: CASTPRGGETQYF
d_call: .; j_call: TRBJ2-1; clone_size: .; v_call: TRBV6-5; cdr3_nt: TGTGCCAGCAGTTACTCGAGAGGGTACTACAATGAGCAGTTCTTC; cdr3_aa: CASSYSRGYYNEQFF
d_call: TRBD2; j_call: TRBJ2-5; clone_size: .; v_call: TRBV7-3; cdr3_nt: TGTGCCAGCAGCTTATCTGGGGGGGCCCAGTACTTC; cdr3_aa: CASSLSGGAQYF
d_call: .; j_call: TRBJ1-5; clone_size: .; v_call: TRBV10-3; cdr3_nt: TGTGCCATCAGTGATGAGGGCAATCAGCCCCAGCATTTT; cdr3_aa: CAISDEGNQPQHF
d_call: TRBD2; j_call: TRBJ2-3; clone_size: once; v_call: TRBV10-2; cdr3_nt: TGCGCCAGCATAAAAACTAGCGGGGGCCCCGGGGATACGCAGTATTTT; cdr3_aa: CASIKTSGGPGDTQYF
d_call: .; j_call: TRBJ2-1; clone_size: .; v_call: TRBV30; cdr3_nt: TGTGCCTGGAGTGTCTGGGGTCACTCCTACAATGAGCAGTTCTTC; cdr3_aa: CAWSVWGHSYNEQFF
d_call: TRBD1; j_call: TRBJ2-1; clone_size: .; v_call: TRBV2; cdr3_nt: TGTGCCAGCAGACCCGTGGACAGGGGCTCCTACAATGAGCAGTTCTTC; cdr3_aa: CASRPVDRGSYNEQFF
d_call: .; j_call: TRBJ1-1; clone_size: .; v_call: TRBV7-9; cdr3_nt: TGTGCCAGCAGCTTAGACAGGGTGGACACTGAAGCTTTCTTT; cdr3_aa: CASSLDRVDTEAFF
d_call: .; j_call: TRBJ2-3; clone_size: once; v_call: TRBV11-2; cdr3_nt: TGTGCCAGCAGCCCTATGCTGTTGATGGGGGTGGGGACAGATACGCAGTATTTT; cdr3_aa: CASSPMLLMGVGTDTQYF
d_call: .; j_call: TRBJ2-6; clone_size: .; v_call: TRBV10-3; cdr3_nt: TGTGCCATCAGCCCCTCCCTCCAGGGGGGATCCGGGGCCAACGTCCTGACTTTC; cdr3_aa: CAISPSLQGGSGANVLTF
d_call: .; j_call: TRBJ1-1; clone_size: few; v_call: TRBV18; cdr3_nt: TGTGCCAGCTCACCCGTGCCGGGTCAGATAGCTTTCTTT; cdr3_aa: CASSPVPGQIAFF
d_call: .; j_call: TRBJ2-3; clone_size: .; v_call: TRBV6-5; cdr3_nt: TGTGCCAGCAGGTTAGATAGGGTCACAGATACGCAGTATTTT; cdr3_aa: CASRLDRVTDTQYF
d_call: .; j_call: TRBJ1-6; clone_size: .; v_call: TRBV5-4; cdr3_nt: TGTGCCAGCAGCTCCCGCGGGAGCTCCTATAATTCACCCCTCCACTTT; cdr3_aa: CASSSRGSSYNSPLHF
d_call: TRBD2; j_call: TRBJ2-2; clone_size: .; v_call: TRBV27; cdr3_nt: TGTGCCAGCAGTTTACCCGGGACTAGGGACGCCGGGGAGCTGTTTTTT; cdr3_aa: CASSLPGTRDAGELFF
d_call: TRBD1; j_call: TRBJ1-2; clone_size: .; v_call: TRBV27; cdr3_nt: TGTGCCAGCAGTTTATCCGACAGGGACTATGGCTACACCTTC; cdr3_aa: CASSLSDRDYGYTF
d_call: .; j_call: TRBJ2-7; clone_size: .; v_call: TRBV27; cdr3_nt: TGTGCCAGCAGTTTGAGGGGTGGGCTCCTCGAGCAGTACTTC; cdr3_aa: CASSLRGGLLEQYF
d_call: .; j_call: TRBJ1-1; clone_size: .; v_call: TRBV6-1; cdr3_nt: TGTGCCAGCAGCCGGGGGACGAACACTGAAGCTTTCTTT; cdr3_aa: CASSRGTNTEAFF
d_call: .; j_call: TRBJ2-2; clone_size: .; v_call: TRBV28; cdr3_nt: TGTGCCAGCACCCCGACCAGGCAGAACACCGGGGAGCTGTTTTTT; cdr3_aa: CASTPTRQNTGELFF
d_call: .; j_call: TRBJ1-2; clone_size: .; v_call: TRBV6-6; cdr3_nt: TGTGCCAGCAGTTACTCGATCTGGGGGGCGGGTGGCTACACCTTC; cdr3_aa: CASSYSIWGAGGYTF
d_call: .; j_call: TRBJ2-1; clone_size: .; v_call: TRBV7-9; cdr3_nt: TGTGCCAGCGAGACTTTATACAATGAGCAGTTCTTC; cdr3_aa: CASETLYNEQFF
d_call: TRBD2; j_call: TRBJ2-1; clone_size: .; v_call: TRBV5-1; cdr3_nt: TGCGCCAGCAGCTTGGGAGCGGGAGGGCCAAAGGAGCAGTTCTTC; cdr3_aa: CASSLGAGGPKEQFF
d_call: TRBD2; j_call: TRBJ2-3; clone_size: .; v_call: TRBV2; cdr3_nt: TGTGCCAGCACTAGCGGGGGGGCCAGAAATACGCAGTATTTT; cdr3_aa: CASTSGGARNTQYF
d_call: .; j_call: TRBJ1-6; clone_size: .; v_call: TRBV11-2; cdr3_nt: TGTGCCAGCAGCGAGGTTAAAAATTCACCCCTCCACTTT; cdr3_aa: CASSEVKNSPLHF
d_call: TRBD1; j_call: TRBJ1-2; clone_size: .; v_call: TRBV19; cdr3_nt: TGTGCCAGTAGTAATATGGAGTACTACAGGGGCGATGGCTACACCTTC; cdr3_aa: CASSNMEYYRGDGYTF
d_call: .; j_call: TRBJ1-2; clone_size: .; v_call: TRBV21-1; cdr3_nt: TGTGCCAGCAGCATTCACGAGATTTGGACAGGGGTAAACTATGGCTACACCTTC; cdr3_aa: CASSIHEIWTGVNYGYTF
d_call: .; j_call: TRBJ1-5; clone_size: .; v_call: TRBV30; cdr3_nt: TGTGCCTGCGAGAGGGATAGCAATCAGCCCCAGCATTTT; cdr3_aa: CACERDSNQPQHF
d_call: .; j_call: TRBJ1-4; clone_size: .; v_call: TRBV4-1; cdr3_nt: TGCGCCAGCAGCCAAGCCGACACCAGGACTAATGAAAAACTGTTTTTT; cdr3_aa: CASSQADTRTNEKLFF
d_call: .; j_call: TRBJ1-3; clone_size: .; v_call: TRBV2; cdr3_nt: TGTGCCAGCAGGTCTGACGGCTCTGGAAACACCATATATTTT; cdr3_aa: CASRSDGSGNTIYF
d_call: TRBD2; j_call: TRBJ2-5; clone_size: .; v_call: TRBV18; cdr3_nt: TGTGCCAGCTCAACGAGCGGGGGGGCGGAGACCCAGTACTTC; cdr3_aa: CASSTSGGAETQYF